Here is one TCR beta chain with its context. Antigen unknown. TCRdb re-derived calls from the RT-PCR reads in MiXCR, one entry per CDR3 protein. The repertoire holds around 850,000 distinct CDR3 sequences, about 18% seen once, with around 9.9% in the top ten. V lost 6 bases and J lost 3, with 18 bases in between. CDR1 is ENHRY and CDR2 is SYGVKD in the germline V gene. The CDR3 is 16 amino acids. This entry is derived from a study of response to subunit inactivated influenza vaccine. Study-wide results and limits: Authors suggested seasonal influenza vaccinations each recruit few new T cells.

This sample comprised PBMCs from blood, obtained 5 to 6 days after vaccination. The receptor was isolated from a man between 45 and 60 years old who received an inactivated influenza vaccine. V gene TRBV10-3 combines with J gene TRBJ2-1; possibly TRBD1 for D (7 bases). CDR3 sequence (DNA): TGTGCCATCAGCGATTTTCGACAGGGAGGCTACAATGAGCAGTTCTTC. Its protein is CAISDFRQGGYNEQFF.